Below, one TCR beta chain is given with its context. The target antigen is unknown. TCR beta CDR3 regions were amplified from RNA transcripts. HTBI primers drove first-round RT-PCR of the TCR CDR3. In TCRdb, the multiplex PCR reads were re-called with MiXCR into one record per CDR3 protein. The sample yields about 380,000 distinct CDR3 sequences, approximately 12% seen once. The data derive from a study of T cells in Graves' hyperthyroidism and ophthalmopathy. Trimming removed 1 base at V and 3 bases at J, with 7 bases between. Germline V CDR1 and CDR2: MNHEY, SVGAGI. This CDR3 spans 13 amino acids. Clinical symptoms, serum thyroxine, TRAb, thyroid ultrasound and orbital computed tomography established diagnosis. It was 10 ml of fresh peripheral blood that supplied the PBMCs. Whole-study findings and limits: Most thyroid-expanded clonotypes above 0.001 were also found in blood.

This chain connects TRBV6-5 to TRBJ2-7, with D unclear. This TCR derives from a man between 25 and 39 years old with Graves' hyperthyroidism that later progressed to Graves' ophthalmopathy. Material: blood. The CDR3 DNA sequence: TGTGCCAGCAGTTACTACCAGGTCTACGAGCAGTACTTC. This encodes CASSYYQVYEQYF.